This T cell receptor beta chain came from a study of blood T cell repertoires in COVID-19. Measured with immunoSEQ multiplex PCR; TCRdb has only the in-frame clones, and not every one. The table includes about 160,000 clones, about 87% detected once. CDR3 length: 14 amino acids. CDR1 and CDR2 (germline): SGHNT, YYREEE (reference sequence). V lost 4 bases and J lost 4, with 14 bases in between. The sequence came from a woman in her sixties or seventies with COVID-19, enrolled during active disease. The sample taken for sequencing was peripheral blood. The V call is TRBV5-4, the J call TRBJ1-2; perhaps TRBD1 as D (5 bases). CDR3 bases: TGTGCCAGCAGCCCCGAAGGGGAATCCTATGGCTACACCTTC. Translation gives CASSPEGESYGYTF.